This T cell receptor (beta chain) comes out of a study of beta chain features in type 1 diabetes. Whole-study context: Regarding age, gender and cell yields, patients proved similar to healthy donors. General study results and limits: Patients with type 1 diabetes showed fewer VDJ junction insertions and more deletions.

cDNA synthesis used the whole RNA isolate, giving expressed TCRB sequences. TCRdb's table, derived via immunoSEQ multiplex PCR, lists solely in-frame clones and lacks some. There are 430,000 or so clones in the sample; about an eighth occur only once, and over 0.035% lies in the top ten. Note on this clone: The antigen is not known.

The clonotype was recovered from a young woman in good health. The sequencing sample was made of naive CD4+ T cells from blood.

Here the CDR3 reads CASSGLARNIQYF. Here the CDR3 DNA reads TGTGCCAGCAGCGGACTAGCGAGAAACATTCAGTACTTC. The V and J genes are TRBV9 and TRBJ2-4, with 8 bases identical to TRBD2. In germline, CDR1 is SGDLS, CDR2 YYNGEE. The J segment lost 6 bases and the V segment lost 3 bases, leaving 2 bases of the junction unmatched. CDR3 length equals 13 residues.